These 21 T cell receptor beta chains were sequenced from one sample in a study of CD8+ T cells in alopecia areata. Sequencing templates came from extracted RNA that was reverse transcribed into cDNA. Clones were read by immunoSEQ multiplex PCR, and TCRdb kept only the in-frame ones, dropping some. The top ten hold 18% of the sample, which has some 95,000 clones, roughly 40% seen once. The treatment: oral pan-JAK inhibitor, 5-10 mg twice daily. This sample comprised CD8+ T cells sorted from blood, obtained at week 24, from a patient treated with tofacitinib. Receptors originate from a human donor with alopecia areata.

V is TRBV7-9 and J is TRBJ2-5; no clear D gene. The CDR3 length is 14 residues. V was shortened by 5 bases and J by 0 bases, with 10 bases between the two germline ends. The germline CDR1 and CDR2 sequences are SEHNR and FQNEAQ (reference sequence). CDR3 bases: TGTGCCAGCAGCAGCTGGGCGAACCAAGAGACCCAGTACTTC. Translated: CASSSWANQETQYF.

The rearrangement links TRBV14 to TRBJ2-5; D might be TRBD2 (6 bases). The V gene lost 4 bases and the J gene lost 2 bases, with 14 bases spanning the gap. The CDR3 spans 15 residues. The germline V gene has CDR1 SGHDN and CDR2 FVKESK. CDR3 in amino acids: CASSRLAGRQETQYF. The DNA for the CDR3 is TGTGCCAGCAGCCGACTTGCGGGACGACAAGAGACCCAGTACTTC.

J is TRBJ2-1 and V is TRBV29-1; TRBD2 agrees at 8 bases. Per the germline V gene, CDR1 is SQVTM and CDR2 is ANQGSEA. The trim removed 2 bases at V and 5 bases at J, leaving 5 bases unmatched. This CDR3 comprises 14 residues. CDR3 DNA sequence: TGCAGCGTTGAAAAAAGCGGGGGCAACAATGAGCAGTTCTTC. Its protein product is CSVEKSGGNNEQFF.

The chain couples TRBV29-1 to TRBJ2-7; unclear D gene. The germline V and J ends were trimmed by 4 bases and 0 bases, with 10 bases remaining between them. This CDR3 has 13 residues. From germline, CDR1 is SQVTM and CDR2 ANQGSEA. CDR3 sequence: CSVATVASYEQYF. The DNA for the CDR3 is TGCAGCGTTGCTACGGTAGCCTCCTACGAGCAGTACTTC.

This rearrangement joins TRBV27 to TRBJ2-5; 12 bases fit TRBD2. Germline V gene data show CDR1 as MNHEY and CDR2 as SMNVEV (reference sequence). CDR3 length: 15 amino acids. The J segment lost 5 bases and the V segment lost 6 bases, leaving 7 bases of the junction unmatched. CDR3 in amino acids: CASRRLAGVRETQYF. CDR3 in DNA: TGTGCCAGCAGAAGACTAGCGGGAGTTCGGGAGACCCAGTACTTC.

The chain carries TRBV2 and TRBJ2-5; 7 bases fit TRBD2. Germline CDR1 and CDR2: SNHLY and FYNNEI. J was trimmed by 5 bases and V by 3 bases; bases with no gene match: 9. The CDR3 is 15 amino acids. The CDR3 DNA follows: TGTGCCAGCAGTGATTCTGTGACTAGCAGGGAGACCCAGTACTTC. Encoded protein: CASSDSVTSRETQYF.

The V gene is TRBV7-9, the J gene TRBJ2-7; weak D call: TRBD2 (7 bases). This CDR3 is 14 amino acids long. Germline V lookup: CDR1 SEHNR, CDR2 FQNEAQ (reference sequence). V lost 5 bases, J lost 5 bases, and 16 bases lay in between. The CDR3 is CASSPWEGGHEQYF. CDR3 in DNA: TGTGCCAGCAGCCCCTGGGAGGGGGGGCACGAGCAGTACTTC.

This clone was counted between two and nine times. The chain employs TRBV6-1 and TRBJ2-7; possibly TRBD1 or TRBD2 for D (6 bases each). The CDR3 covers 14 residues. Germline V gene sequence: CDR1 MNHNS, CDR2 SASEGT. V was pared by 6 bases and J by 6 bases, with 18 bases between. CDR3 protein: CASRGGTDSSEQYF. The CDR3 region has the DNA TGTGCCAGCAGAGGGGGGACGGATTCTTCCGAGCAGTACTTC.

This clone appeared a few times. The chain links TRBV7-9 to TRBJ2-7; D not certain. Deletions cut 0 bases from V and 5 bases from J, with 11 bases between. Germline CDR1 is SEHNR and CDR2 is FQNEAQ (reference sequence). The CDR3 has 14 amino acids. For the CDR3, the DNA is TGTGCCAGCAGCTTAGCGGGCCAGAGCCACGAGCAGTACTTC. It codes for CASSLAGQSHEQYF.

This chain joins TRBV29-1 and TRBJ1-2; D might be TRBD1 (6 bases). In germline, CDR1 is SQVTM, CDR2 ANQGSEA. This CDR3 is 16 amino acids long. Deletions cut 3 bases from V and 4 bases from J, with 21 bases between. This CDR3 reads CSVDRSLQGGSYGYTF. The CDR3 coding sequence is TGCAGCGTTGATCGGTCTTTACAGGGCGGGAGCTATGGCTACACCTTC.

V and J are TRBV27 and TRBJ2-5, with D possibly TRBD2 on 5 matching bases. CDR1 is MNHEY and CDR2 is SMNVEV in the germline V gene (reference sequence). This CDR3 is 13 amino acids long. Between the trimmed V and J ends, which lost 9 bases and 2 bases, there was a span of 13 bases. CDR3 DNA: TGTGCCAGTGGGCCTTCGGGGCAAGAGACCCAGTACTTC. Translation: CASGPSGQETQYF.

The chain carries TRBV2 and TRBJ2-3; D may be TRBD1 or TRBD2 (5 bases each). Per germline, CDR1 SNHLY and CDR2 FYNNEI. The CDR3 consists of 11 residues. Trimming stripped 4 bases from V and 9 bases from J, with 8 bases between. CDR3 region: CASSGGGTQYF. CDR3 sequence (DNA): TGTGCCAGCAGTGGTGGGGGAACGCAGTATTTT.

This sequence joins TRBV27 and TRBJ2-1; 7 positions match TRBD1. Germline assignment: CDR1 MNHEY and CDR2 SMNVEV (reference sequence). The CDR3 sequence is 13 residues long. V lost 5 bases and J lost 5; bases outside the gene matches: 3. CDR3 protein: CASSPGGNNEQFF. The CDR3 coding sequence is TGTGCCAGCAGTCCAGGGGGTAACAATGAGCAGTTCTTC.

The chain is built from TRBV6-6 and TRBJ2-5; 10 nucleotides agree with TRBD1. J gave up 4 bases and V 7 bases, and 9 bases lay outside the gene matches. Looked up from germline, CDR1 is MNHNY and CDR2 is SVGAGI (reference sequence). This CDR3 region has 15 residues. CDR3 in amino acids: CASTFGTGVGETQYF. CDR3 in DNA: TGTGCCAGCACCTTCGGGACAGGGGTTGGAGAGACCCAGTACTTC.

The rearrangement joins TRBV7-9 to TRBJ1-2, with D perhaps TRBD1 (5 bases). V gave up 5 bases and J gave up 5 bases, with 24 bases separating them. Germline V gene lookup returns CDR1 SEHNR and CDR2 FQNEAQ (reference sequence). The length of the CDR3 is 17 residues. DNA of the CDR3: TGTGCCAGCAGCCCTTCCCGGGGCAGAACTAGAATTTATGGCTACACCTTC. This sequence encodes CASSPSRGRTRIYGYTF. Looking up the rest from reference TRBV7-9 and TRBJ1-2 gives the full variable domain: DTGVSQNPRHKITKRGQNVTFRCDPISEHNRLYWYRQTLGQGPEFLTYFQNEAQLEKSRLLSDRFSAERPKGSFSTLEIQRTEQGDSAMYLCASSPSRGRTRIYGYTFGSGTRLTVV.

This clone has more than one count but fewer than ten. The gene calls are TRBV13 and TRBJ2-5; 7 bases agree with TRBD1. The CDR3 is made up of 14 amino acids. V lost 5 bases and J lost 0; bases outside the gene matches: 3. Germline-derived CDR1 and CDR2 are PRHDT and FYEKMQ (reference sequence). CDR3 nucleotide sequence: TGTGCCAGCAGCCAAGGGACAGACCAAGAGACCCAGTACTTC. It is translated as CASSQGTDQETQYF.

V gene TRBV4-3 combines with J gene TRBJ1-1; a possible D gene is TRBD1 (6 bases). CDR3 length: 15 residues. Between the trimmed V and J ends, which lost 3 bases and 3 bases, there was a span of 14 bases. CDR1 is LGHNA, CDR2 YSLEER, per germline. CDR3 sequence: CASSHRGAKYTEAFF. In nucleotides, the CDR3 is TGCGCCAGCAGCCATCGGGGGGCTAAGTACACTGAAGCTTTCTTT.

V gene TRBV27 combines with J gene TRBJ2-4, with D tentatively TRBD1 (6 bases). V lost 5 bases to trimming and J lost 5 bases, with 13 bases between them. In germline, CDR1 is MNHEY, CDR2 SMNVEV (reference sequence). This CDR3 region has 14 residues. This CDR3 reads CASSQGNAENIQYF. The DNA of the CDR3 is TGTGCCAGCAGTCAGGGGAACGCCGAAAACATTCAGTACTTC.

V is TRBV4-1 and J is TRBJ2-7, with unresolved D. Germline CDR1 reads MGHRA; CDR2 reads YSYEKL. The CDR3 consists of 14 residues. The V end lost 1 base, the J end lost 4 bases, and 11 bases lay between the germline ends. In DNA, the CDR3 is TGCGCCAGCAGCCAAGGAGTCGACGGTTACGAGCAGTACTTC. Its translation: CASSQGVDGYEQYF.

This clone occurred a few times. This chain connects TRBV2 to TRBJ1-2; D possibly corresponds to TRBD1 (5 bases). The CDR3 spans 14 residues. CDR1 and CDR2 from the germline V gene are SNHLY and FYNNEI. The V gene lost 8 bases and the J gene lost 8 bases, with 21 bases spanning the gap. This CDR3 reads CASGRQLRDKGYTF. CDR3 nucleotides: TGTGCCAGCGGAAGACAGTTGCGGGATAAGGGCTACACCTTC.

This chain links TRBV13 with TRBJ2-5, with TRBD2 matching over 10 bases. Germline V gene data show CDR1 as PRHDT and CDR2 as FYEKMQ (reference sequence). With V trimmed by 5 bases and J by 5 bases, 2 bases remained unmatched. This CDR3 is 13 amino acids long. The CDR3, as DNA: TGTGCCAGCAGCGCTAGCGGGAGCGAGACCCAGTACTTC. It codes for CASSASGSETQYF.